The 15 T cell receptor beta chains below were found in one sample sequenced in a study of OX40 agonist ivuxolimab in advanced cancers. Receptors were amplified or captured by the immunoSEQ multiplex PCR assay. TCRdb carries this immuneACCESS record with in-frame sequences only. Its versions omit some clonotypes, under half of them owing to an unresolved V gene in the studies checked, with the rest unexplained. The sample records 83,000 or so clones, approximately 86% of which are singletons. Jointly, the top ten make up under 2.5% of the sample. The specimen was CD4+ or CD8+ T cells sorted from blood, collected in a trial of the OX40 agonist ivuxolimab. Receptor source: an adult with an advanced solid tumor such as melanoma, head and neck, liver or kidney cancer.

The chain has TRBV4-3 and TRBJ2-1, with TRBD2 identical over 8 bases. Per germline, CDR1 LGHNA and CDR2 YSLEER. The CDR3 totals 16 residues. Trimming removed 1 base from V and 8 bases from J; junction bases left unmatched: 10. Here the CDR3 reads CASSQGPGLVRDEQFF. CDR3 coding DNA: TGCGCCAGCAGCCAAGGTCCGGGACTAGTTAGAGATGAGCAGTTCTTC.

The chain has TRBV5-1 and TRBJ2-1, with D maybe TRBD1 (5 bases). Germline CDR1 reads SGHRS; CDR2 reads YFSETQ. The CDR3 spans 17 residues. V lost 0 bases to trimming and J lost 0 bases, with 13 bases between them. CDR3 residues: CASSLVSAGSSYNEQFF. In DNA, the CDR3 is TGCGCCAGCAGCTTGGTGAGCGCAGGGTCCTCCTACAATGAGCAGTTCTTC.

This chain connects TRBV27 to TRBJ2-7, with TRBD2 identical over 7 bases. After removal of 7 bases from V and 1 base from J, the junction contained 10 bases not matched to a gene. CDR1 is MNHEY and CDR2 is SMNVEV in the germline V gene (reference sequence). The CDR3 is 15 residues long. The CDR3, as DNA: TGTGCCAGCATATCAGTGGCTAGCGGTTCCTACGAGCAGTACTTC. It translates to CASISVASGSYEQYF.

The DNA for the CDR3 is TGTGCCAGCTCACTCCGGGACAGTTCGTCTGAGCAGTACTTC. This codes for CASSLRDSSSEQYF. The rearrangement uses TRBV18 and TRBJ2-7; 7 bases map to TRBD1. Germline values: CDR1 KGHSH, CDR2 LQKENI. The CDR3 contains 14 residues. The V gene end was trimmed by 4 bases and the J gene end by 7 bases; junction bases not matched to a gene: 10.

V and J are TRBV9 and TRBJ2-5; 11 bases align to TRBD2. This CDR3 region has 16 residues. The germline gives CDR1 SGDLS, CDR2 YYNGEE. V trimming: 0 bases; J trimming: 4 bases; junction bases outside the gene matches: 5. CDR3 residues: CASSVGLAGGTETQYF. The CDR3 DNA reads TGTGCCAGCAGCGTAGGTTTAGCGGGGGGGACAGAGACCCAGTACTTC.

In regard to this clone: Other DNA sequences in the same sample also yield this CDR3. The chain uses TRBV9 and TRBJ2-2, with TRBD2 as a possible D gene (5 bases). Deletions cut 0 bases from V and 1 base from J, with 7 bases between. This CDR3 comprises 15 residues. The germline gives CDR1 SGDLS, CDR2 YYNGEE. Here the CDR3 DNA reads TGTGCCAGCAGCGTAGGAAGCGGGAACACCGGGGAGCTGTTTTTT. This sequence encodes CASSVGSGNTGELFF.

The rearrangement uses TRBV15 and TRBJ2-5; D is unclear. The CDR3 extends over 14 amino acids. Trimming took off 0 bases at V and 4 bases at J, with 9 bases between the two ends. Germline CDR1 is LNHNV and CDR2 is YYDKDF (reference sequence). DNA for the CDR3: TGTGCCACCAGCAGAGATAAAGGGTTAGAGACCCAGTACTTC. Its protein is CATSRDKGLETQYF.

The chain has TRBV29-1 and TRBJ2-5; D is uncertain. The germline V and J ends were trimmed by 7 bases and 3 bases, with 15 bases remaining between them. Germline CDR1 reads SQVTM; CDR2 reads ANQGSEA. The CDR3 sequence is 13 residues long. This chain's CDR3 is CSAPGLAEETQYF. CDR3 coding DNA: TGCAGCGCCCCCGGGTTAGCAGAAGAGACCCAGTACTTC.

The gene calls are TRBV6-5 and TRBJ2-1; TRBD2 might be the D (5 bases). Trimming shortened V by 6 bases and J by 0 bases, and 12 bases separated the two germline ends. The CDR3 is 15 residues long. Germline-derived CDR1 and CDR2 are MNHEY and SVGAGI. CDR3 amino acids: CASRPGVSSYNEQFF. DNA for the CDR3: TGTGCCAGCAGGCCCGGGGTAAGCTCCTACAATGAGCAGTTCTTC.

In nucleotides, the CDR3 is TGTGCCAGCAGTTCAGGGGACGGGAATGAAAAACTGTTTTTT. Translated, it gives CASSSGDGNEKLFF. The chain is built from TRBV28 and TRBJ1-4; tentative D call: TRBD1 (6 bases). The CDR3 is made up of 14 amino acids. Looked up from germline, CDR1 is MDHEN and CDR2 is SYDVKM. Trimming removed 4 bases from V and 5 bases from J, with 11 bases in between.

CDR3 coding DNA: TGTGCCAGTAGTACCGGACAGACTCTGAACACTGAAGCTTTCTTT. This gives the protein CASSTGQTLNTEAFF. The chain carries TRBV19 and TRBJ1-1, with D maybe TRBD1 (6 bases). Germline V gene sequence: CDR1 LNHDA, CDR2 SQIVND (reference sequence). V was cut by 4 bases and J by 0 bases, with 12 bases left in between. The CDR3 spans 15 residues.

This chain joins TRBV28 and TRBJ2-3; unclear D gene. CDR3 size: 17 residues. V lost 5 bases and J lost 4, with 22 bases in between. The germline V gene has CDR1 MDHEN and CDR2 SYDVKM. Written as DNA, the CDR3 is TGTGCCAGCAGTAACGATCTTGGGGTCGTCGGCTCAGATACGCAGTATTTT. Translating it yields CASSNDLGVVGSDTQYF.

The chain links TRBV6-6 to TRBJ2-3; a weak D match, TRBD2 (5 bases). Germline lookup yields CDR1 MNHNY and CDR2 SVGAGI (reference sequence). V was cut by 6 bases and J by 4 bases, with 11 bases left in between. CDR3 length: 13 residues. CDR3 loop: CASSSRGSDTQYF. CDR3 in DNA: TGTGCCAGCAGCTCAAGAGGGTCAGATACGCAGTATTTT.

The V and J genes are TRBV5-4 and TRBJ2-7, with D perhaps TRBD1 or TRBD2 (5 bases each). The CDR3 loop spans 12 amino acids. Trimming left V 5 bases short and J 6 bases short, with 12 bases between. The germline V gene encodes CDR1 SGHNT and CDR2 YYREEE (reference sequence). CDR3 nucleotide sequence: TGTGCCAGCAGACTTGGGACCGCCGAGCAGTACTTC. Encoded protein: CASRLGTAEQYF.

The J gene is TRBJ1-4, the V gene TRBV2, with TRBD1 matching 8 bases. V was pared by 6 bases and J by 3 bases, with 3 bases of the junction left unmatched. This CDR3 comprises 14 residues. Germline V gives CDR1 SNHLY, CDR2 FYNNEI. The CDR3 spells CASRPGQANEKLFF. The CDR3 DNA follows: TGTGCCAGCAGACCGGGACAGGCTAATGAAAAACTGTTTTTT. The entire variable domain, with the rest obtained from reference TRBV2 and TRBJ1-4, is as follows: EPEVTQTPSHQVTQMGQEVILRCVPISNHLYFYWYRQILGQKVEFLVSFYNNEISEKSEIFDDQFSVERPDGSNFTLKIRSTKLEDSAMYFCASRPGQANEKLFFGSGTQLSVL.